The 13 T cell receptor beta chains presented below share a single source sample, sequenced in a study of blood T cell repertoires in COVID-19. Profiling relied on immunoSEQ multiplex PCR, and the TCRdb table lists in-frame clones only, not all of them. The data contain roughly 250,000 clones, approximately 83% of them singletons. Sequenced sample: PBMCs or T cells enriched from blood (not recorded which). The source of these receptors is a woman between 35 and 50 years old with acute COVID-19.

The chain carries TRBV20-1 and TRBJ1-2; 7 nucleotides line up with TRBD1. J gave up 5 bases and V 3 bases, and 6 bases lay outside the gene matches. CDR1 is DFQATT, CDR2 SNEGSKA, per germline (reference sequence). The CDR3 is 13 residues long. The CDR3 sequence is CSASDETGYGYTF. Here the CDR3 DNA reads TGCAGTGCTAGTGATGAGACAGGGTATGGCTACACCTTC.

The chain carries TRBV9 and TRBJ2-5, with TRBD2 matching 13 bases. Germline V gives CDR1 SGDLS, CDR2 YYNGEE. The CDR3 consists of 17 residues. V shed 2 bases, J shed 4 bases, and the junction held 8 bases outside the gene matches. CDR3 protein: CASSVGGLAGDLETQYF. The CDR3 DNA follows: TGTGCCAGCAGCGTGGGAGGACTAGCGGGAGATTTAGAGACCCAGTACTTC.

This clone is a singleton in its sample. The chain couples TRBV27 to TRBJ2-7; 7 positions agree with TRBD2. V lost 5 bases and J lost 3; bases outside the gene matches: 10. Germline-derived CDR1 and CDR2 are MNHEY and SMNVEV (reference sequence). The CDR3 loop spans 15 amino acids. CDR3 sequence reads: CASSPRRGVVYEQYF. For the CDR3, the DNA is TGTGCCAGCAGTCCAAGACGGGGGGTGGTCTACGAGCAGTACTTC.

This chain connects TRBV19 to TRBJ2-5, with 10 bases identical to TRBD1. CDR1 and CDR2 (germline): LNHDA, SQIVND (reference sequence). This CDR3 spans 15 amino acids. The ends lost 3 bases at V and 5 bases at J; junction bases unmatched: 6. The CDR3 DNA sequence: TGTGCCAGTAGTATCGGGGACAGGGGAAGGGAGACCCAGTACTTC. Translated, it gives CASSIGDRGRETQYF. Filled out from reference TRBV19 and TRBJ2-5, the complete variable domain reads DGGITQSPKYLFRKEGQNVTLSCEQNLNHDAMYWYRQDPGQGLRLIYYSQIVNDFQKGDIAEGYSVSREKKESFPLTVTSAQKNPTAFYLCASSIGDRGRETQYFGPGTRLLVL.

The V call is TRBV19, the J call TRBJ1-1, with TRBD1 matching 10 bases. Germline loops: CDR1 LNHDA, CDR2 SQIVND (reference sequence). The CDR3 contains 16 residues. V shed 5 bases and J 3 bases; nucleotides not matched to a gene: 9. The CDR3 sequence is CASSPRQGALDTEAFF. For the CDR3, the DNA is TGTGCCAGTAGTCCGAGACAGGGGGCTTTAGACACTGAAGCTTTCTTT. Drawing the rest from reference TRBV19 and TRBJ1-1, the complete variable domain is DGGITQSPKYLFRKEGQNVTLSCEQNLNHDAMYWYRQDPGQGLRLIYYSQIVNDFQKGDIAEGYSVSREKKESFPLTVTSAQKNPTAFYLCASSPRQGALDTEAFFGQGTRLTVV.

V gene TRBV9 combines with J gene TRBJ2-5; D not certain. This CDR3 is 14 amino acids long. CDR1 and CDR2 from the germline V gene are SGDLS and YYNGEE. The V and J ends lost 4 bases and 1 base respectively, with 11 bases between them. For the CDR3, the DNA is TGTGCCAGCAGCCCTTCTGGCAGCCAAGAGACCCAGTACTTC. Translating gives CASSPSGSQETQYF. Full variable domain (remainder filled in from reference TRBV9 and TRBJ2-5): DSGVTQTPKHLITATGQRVTLRCSPRSGDLSVYWYQQSLDQGLQFLIQYYNGEERAKGNILERFSAQQFPDLHSELNLSSLELGDSALYFCASSPSGSQETQYFGPGTRLLVL.

The chain is built from TRBV6-5 and TRBJ2-1; tentative D call: TRBD1 (6 bases). V dropped 4 bases and J dropped 14 bases, with 15 bases sitting between them. Looked up from germline, CDR1 is MNHEY and CDR2 is SVGAGI. The CDR3 covers 12 residues. The CDR3 region has the DNA TGTGCCAGCAGTTCTCACCGGGACAAGGAGTTCTTC. Protein product: CASSSHRDKEFF.

The chain carries TRBV5-1 and TRBJ2-2; a possible D gene is TRBD1 (5 bases). CDR1 SGHRS and CDR2 YFSETQ come from the germline V gene. CDR3 size: 14 residues. Trimming removed 3 bases at V and 1 base at J, with 7 bases between. The DNA of the CDR3 is TGCGCCAGCAGCTCAGGACAGAACACCGGGGAGCTGTTTTTT. Residues: CASSSGQNTGELFF.

The rearrangement links TRBV6-5 to TRBJ2-7; TRBD2 agrees at 12 bases. Germline V lookup: CDR1 MNHEY, CDR2 SVGAGI. Trimming cost V 6 bases and J 5 bases; bases outside gene matches: 8. The CDR3 extends over 15 amino acids. The CDR3 DNA is TGTGCCAGCAGGGCGAGACTAGCGGGAGACAACGAGCAGTACTTC. Amino acid sequence: CASRARLAGDNEQYF.

CDR3 protein: CASSQGTSGVRSTQYF. The CDR3 nucleotides are TGTGCCAGCAGCCAAGGGACTAGCGGGGTACGGTCTACGCAGTATTTT. The J gene is TRBJ2-3, the V gene TRBV4-2; 12 bases agree with TRBD2. Trimming removed 1 base from V and 8 bases from J; junction bases left unmatched: 7. The CDR3 covers 16 residues. Looked up from germline, CDR1 is LGHNA and CDR2 is YNFKEQ.

This clone was detected once. The rearrangement links TRBV15 to TRBJ2-2, with 7 bases fitting TRBD2. Germline V gene data show CDR1 as LNHNV and CDR2 as YYDKDF (reference sequence). The junction had 4 bases not matched to a gene; V was cut back by 1 base and J by 5 bases. The CDR3 runs to 15 residues. The CDR3 DNA reads as TGTGCCACCAGCAGAGGGACTAGTGGAACCGGGGAGCTGTTTTTT. Protein product: CATSRGTSGTGELFF.

The J gene is TRBJ2-1, the V gene TRBV5-1; 7 positions agree with TRBD1. V lost 3 bases, J lost 8 bases, and 8 bases stayed unmatched. The CDR3 is made up of 14 amino acids. Germline V lookup: CDR1 SGHRS, CDR2 YFSETQ. Here the CDR3 DNA reads TGCGCCAGCAGCTGGAGACAGGGATCGTATGAGCAGTTCTTC. Translating it yields CASSWRQGSYEQFF.

The V gene is TRBV7-9, the J gene TRBJ2-4; D may be TRBD1 (6 bases). The germline V gene encodes CDR1 SEHNR and CDR2 FQNEAQ (reference sequence). V lost 5 bases and J 15 bases, leaving 17 bases between the germline ends. CDR3 length equals 12 residues. CDR3 nucleotides: TGTGCCAGCAGCCACAGGGAAGGGGTTCGGTACTTC. Translation: CASSHREGVRYF.